The 27 T cell receptor beta chains below all came from one sample that was sequenced in a study of regulatory T cells in long-lasting Graves disease. The sample's time point: newly diagnosed GD, antithyroid drugs for less than 3 months. There was RNA extracted from PBMCs, and the TCR library was made from it. Assembly of TCR beta libraries relied on iRepertoire HTBI primers together with Arm-PCR of CDR3 regions. TCRdb called the multiplex PCR reads again in MiXCR, with one record for every CDR3 protein. Of approximately 300,000 distinct CDR3 sequences listed, 18% are singletons. The starting material was peripheral blood mononuclear cells (PBMCs), obtained at new diagnosis, from a patient treated with antithyroid drugs. The receptors stem from a female donor with Graves disease.

In its sample, this clonotype was seen many times. The chain joins TRBV6-2 or TRBV6-3 to TRBJ2-2, with D unclear. CDR3 size: 13 residues. V was cut by 7 bases and J by 4 bases, with 10 bases left in between. Germline CDR1 is MNHEY and CDR2 is SVGEGT. The CDR3 bases are TGTGCCAGCATTATTACTGGCACCGGGGAGCTGTTTTTT. Its translation is CASIITGTGELFF.

In this sample, this clonotype turned up a few times. J is TRBJ2-5 and V is TRBV15, with D tentatively TRBD1 (5 bases). The germline gives CDR1 LNHNV, CDR2 YYDKDF (reference sequence). Trimming left V 0 bases short and J 5 bases short, with 13 bases between. The CDR3 is made up of 15 amino acids. The CDR3: CATSRDRVLMETQYF. DNA for the CDR3: TGTGCCACCAGCAGAGACAGGGTATTAATGGAGACCCAGTACTTC. The whole variable domain, remainder taken from reference TRBV15 and TRBJ2-5, is DAMVIQNPRYQVTQFGKPVTLSCSQTLNHNVMYWYQQKSSQAPKLLFHYYDKDFNNEADTPDNFQSRRPNTSFCFLDIRSPGLGDTAMYLCATSRDRVLMETQYFGPGTRLLVL.

In this sample, this clonotype turned up many times. The rearrangement links TRBV29-1 to TRBJ2-1, with TRBD2 matching over 9 bases. The CDR3 totals 14 residues. Germline V gives CDR1 SQVTM, CDR2 ANQGSEA. The trim removed 4 bases at V and 6 bases at J, leaving 7 bases unmatched. In DNA form, the CDR3 reads TGCAGCGTTGGGGTTAGCGGGGGTGCCAATGAGCAGTTCTTC. Amino acid sequence: CSVGVSGGANEQFF.

This clonotype was seen ten or more times. The genes are TRBV28 and TRBJ2-1; the match to TRBD2 covers 7 bases. The CDR3 totals 15 residues. From germline, CDR1 is MDHEN and CDR2 SYDVKM. With V trimmed by 3 bases and J by 5 bases, 7 bases remained unmatched. CDR3 DNA: TGTGCCAGCAGTTTGTTGCTAGCGGTAAACAATGAGCAGTTCTTC. Protein: CASSLLLAVNNEQFF.

This clonotype was seen repeatedly, ten times or more. The chain recombines TRBV29-1 with TRBJ2-4; tentative D call: TRBD2 (5 bases). The CDR3 contains 13 residues. Germline V gene lookup returns CDR1 SQVTM and CDR2 ANQGSEA. V was shortened by 6 bases and J by 8 bases, with 17 bases between the two germline ends. The CDR3 bases are TGCAGCGTCGGGGATCGCAAGAAGGACATTCAGTACTTC. Its translation: CSVGDRKKDIQYF. The variable domain in full, completed from reference TRBV29-1 and TRBJ2-4, reads SAVISQKPSRDICQRGTSLTIQCQVDSQVTMMFWYRQQPGQSLTLIATANQGSEATYESGFVIDKFPISRPNLTFSTLTVSNMSPEDSSIYLCSVGDRKKDIQYFGAGTRLSVL.

This clonotype was seen many times. The chain couples TRBV24-1 to TRBJ2-7, with D possibly matching TRBD1 (6 bases). The CDR3 is 11 amino acids. The V end was cut by 5 bases, the J end by 6 bases, with 7 bases between. The germline gives CDR1 KGHDR, CDR2 SFDVKD. This chain's CDR3 is CATSARGEQYF. CDR3 nucleotide sequence: TGTGCCACCAGTGCCAGGGGCGAGCAGTACTTC.

This clonotype was seen repeatedly, ten times or more. The V gene is TRBV5-8, the J gene TRBJ2-7, with 8 bases aligning to TRBD2. This CDR3 contains 18 residues. Trimming cost V 4 bases and J 0 bases; bases outside gene matches: 15. Germline assignment: CDR1 SGHTS and CDR2 YDEGEE. CDR3 region: CASSPGGLAGLSSYEQYF. In nucleotides, the CDR3 is TGTGCCAGCAGCCCTGGGGGGTTAGCGGGACTTAGCTCCTACGAGCAGTACTTC.

This clonotype was seen at least ten times. The rearrangement links TRBV9 to TRBJ2-3; tentatively, D is TRBD1 or TRBD2 (6 bases each). CDR3 length: 16 residues. Germline CDR1 and CDR2: SGDLS and YYNGEE. V lost 3 bases and J 2 bases, leaving 16 bases between the germline ends. The CDR3 spells CASSGEQGGPTDTQYF. CDR3 coding DNA: TGTGCCAGCAGCGGAGAACAGGGAGGACCCACAGATACGCAGTATTTT.

This clonotype was observed a few times. CDR3 sequence (DNA): TGTGCCAGCAGCTTGGGACAGGGGGCGACCCTTTACGAGCAGTACTTC. It encodes CASSLGQGATLYEQYF. The V and J genes are TRBV5-4 and TRBJ2-7; 10 bases are a match to TRBD1. CDR3 size: 16 residues. Per germline, CDR1 SGHNT and CDR2 YYREEE (reference sequence). Germline trimming cut 0 bases from V and 4 bases from J; bases unmatched to any gene: 7.

In regard to this clonotype: Just one base apart from a much larger clone, this may be a read error. This chain links TRBV6-1 with TRBJ2-7; 7 bases agree with TRBD2. Germline V gene sequence: CDR1 MNHNS, CDR2 SASEGT. The CDR3 has 19 residues. J was trimmed by 5 bases and V by 5 bases; bases with no gene match: 24. CDR3 sequence reads: CASSLYPAPVAGEVDEQYF. The DNA of the CDR3 is TGTGCCAGCAGTCTTTATCCCGCCCCGGTCGCGGGGGAGGTGGACGAGCAGTACTTC.

This clonotype was found many times. The V and J genes are TRBV27 and TRBJ2-1; TRBD2 matches 7 bases. CDR1 is MNHEY and CDR2 is SMNVEV in the germline V gene (reference sequence). The V segment lost 2 bases and the J segment 4 bases; nucleotides outside the gene matches: 11. This CDR3 has 17 amino acids. CDR3 sequence: CASSLDHSGSNYNEQFF. The CDR3 DNA is TGTGCCAGCAGTTTAGATCATAGCGGGTCCAATTACAATGAGCAGTTCTTC.

In regard to this clonotype: Since a much larger clone is just one base distant, this may be a read error. The V and J genes are TRBV14 and TRBJ2-3; 8 nucleotides align to TRBD2. There are 13 residues in the CDR3. CDR1 is SGHDN and CDR2 is FVKESK in the germline V gene. The CDR3 loop is CAGSQGTRDTQYF. For the CDR3, the DNA is TGTGCCGGCAGCCAAGGGACTAGAGATACGCAGTATTTT.

This clonotype has a handful of counts. The V gene is TRBV6-2 or TRBV6-3, the J gene TRBJ2-5, with D uncertain. V was pared by 6 bases and J by 5 bases, with 13 bases between. Germline V gene data show CDR1 as MNHEY and CDR2 as SVGEGT. The CDR3 is made up of 13 amino acids. The CDR3 spells CASRDAQMETQYF. In DNA, the CDR3 is TGTGCCAGCAGGGACGCTCAGATGGAGACCCAGTACTTC.

In its sample, this clonotype was seen a few times. The CDR3 DNA is TGTGCCAGCAGCTTTCAAGGACGGCGGGAAAAACTGTTTTTT. The encoded protein is CASSFQGRREKLFF. The rearrangement joins TRBV7-8 to TRBJ1-4, with D unresolved. Trimming removed 3 bases from V and 8 bases from J, with 13 bases in between. Germline CDR1 and CDR2: SGHVS and FQNEAQ. There are 14 residues in the CDR3.

This chain joins TRBV2 and TRBJ2-1; the match to TRBD1 covers 8 bases. Trimming cost V 5 bases and J 0 bases; bases outside gene matches: 6. Germline V gives CDR1 SNHLY, CDR2 FYNNEI. This CDR3 has 16 amino acids. CDR3 bases: TGTGCCAGCAGTCAGGGACAGGAGAGCTCCTACAATGAGCAGTTCTTC. The encoded protein is CASSQGQESSYNEQFF.

This clonotype was counted at least ten times. The rearrangement joins TRBV6-5 to TRBJ2-3; D not certain. CDR1 and CDR2 (germline): MNHEY, SVGAGI. With 0 bases removed from V and 2 bases from J, the gap between germline ends came to 12 bases. The length of the CDR3 is 16 residues. CDR3 amino acids: CASSYSSLTNTDTQYF. CDR3 nucleotides: TGTGCCAGCAGTTACTCGAGTCTTACCAACACAGATACGCAGTATTTT.

This clonotype has at least ten counts. J is TRBJ2-7 and V is TRBV27; no definite D call. The CDR3 is 13 residues long. Trimming took off 2 bases at V and 4 bases at J, with 9 bases between the two ends. CDR1 MNHEY and CDR2 SMNVEV come from the germline V gene (reference sequence). The CDR3 DNA follows: TGTGCCAGCAGTTTAGGCGTGGGATACGAGCAGTACTTC. Residues: CASSLGVGYEQYF.

Of note for this clonotype: Given a much more abundant clone one base away, this may be a read error. The V gene is TRBV30, the J gene TRBJ2-7, with 7 bases identical to TRBD2. V shed 1 base, J shed 2 bases, and the junction held 5 bases outside the gene matches. Germline CDR1 GTSNPN, CDR2 SVGIG (reference sequence). This CDR3 is 14 amino acids long. CDR3 DNA sequence: TGTGCCTGGAGTGGGGGGGGAGAAGCCTACGAGCAGTACTTC. Translation gives CAWSGGGEAYEQYF.

This clonotype was found many times. The V gene is TRBV18, the J gene TRBJ2-6; D not resolved. The CDR3 totals 16 residues. Germline CDR1 is KGHSH and CDR2 is LQKENI. Trimming cost V 1 base and J 0 bases, with 7 bases left between them. The CDR3 region is CASSPLPLSGANVLTF. CDR3 bases: TGTGCCAGCTCACCACTTCCTCTCTCTGGGGCCAACGTCCTGACTTTC. The full variable domain, its missing parts supplied by reference TRBV18 and TRBJ2-6, is NAGVMQNPRHLVRRRGQEARLRCSPMKGHSHVYWYRQLPEEGLKFMVYLQKENIIDESGMPKERFSAEFPKEGPSILRIQQVVRGDSAAYFCASSPLPLSGANVLTFGAGSRLTVL.

The CDR3, as DNA: TGTGCCAGCAGCTCGCCCGGGTCTCTTGCGGGAGCCTACGAGCAGTACTTC. It yields the protein CASSSPGSLAGAYEQYF. The chain carries TRBV7-2 and TRBJ2-7; the match to TRBD2 covers 7 bases. The CDR3 extends over 17 amino acids. With 4 bases clipped from V and 2 bases from J, the junction kept 14 bases outside the gene matches. Germline CDR1 reads SGHTA; CDR2 reads FQGNSA.

V usage is TRBV4-2 and J usage is TRBJ2-5; D assignment may be TRBD1 or TRBD2 (5 bases each). Trimming removed 4 bases from V and 5 bases from J, with 14 bases in between. Germline V gene data show CDR1 as LGHNA and CDR2 as YNFKEQ. The CDR3 loop spans 14 amino acids. The CDR3 nucleotides read TGTGCCAGCAGCCCCGGGGCATTCGATGAGACCCAGTACTTC. It encodes CASSPGAFDETQYF.

This clonotype was counted many times. This rearrangement joins TRBV6-1 to TRBJ2-1; 7 bases match TRBD2. Per the germline V gene, CDR1 is MNHNS and CDR2 is SASEGT. Trimming took 7 bases from V and 3 from J; bases not matched to a gene: 6. The CDR3 is made up of 14 amino acids. CDR3 nucleotide sequence: TGTGCCAGCATGGGCGGGAGTCTCTACAATGAGCAGTTCTTC. It codes for CASMGGSLYNEQFF.

This clonotype was counted between two and nine times. The chain links TRBV19 to TRBJ2-7, with 11 bases identical to TRBD2. V lost 4 bases and J lost 3; bases outside the gene matches: 2. The length of the CDR3 is 14 residues. The germline CDR1 and CDR2 sequences are LNHDA and SQIVND (reference sequence). The CDR3 loop reads CASSTGTSGYEQYF. CDR3 nucleotides: TGTGCCAGTAGTACCGGGACTAGCGGCTACGAGCAGTACTTC.

This clonotype was seen more than once but under ten times. The chain is built from TRBV18 and TRBJ1-2; no clear D. CDR1 and CDR2 (germline): KGHSH, LQKENI. The CDR3 is 13 amino acids. V was shortened by 2 bases and J by 8 bases, with 12 bases between the two germline ends. The DNA for the CDR3 is TGTGCCAGCTCACCAGACACCATAGGGGGCTACACCTTC. As protein: CASSPDTIGGYTF.

This clonotype has a count of ten or more. This rearrangement joins TRBV2 to TRBJ2-3, with D tentatively TRBD2 (6 bases). V lost 7 bases to trimming and J lost 5 bases, with 22 bases between them. Per the germline V gene, CDR1 is SNHLY and CDR2 is FYNNEI. The CDR3 sequence is 16 residues long. CDR3 residues: CASTLSPGASGDTQYF. CDR3 in DNA: TGTGCCAGCACCCTCTCCCCGGGAGCAAGTGGAGATACGCAGTATTTT.

As to this clonotype: This may stem from a read error, because a much larger clone lies one nucleotide away. This chain links TRBV6-1 with TRBJ1-1; unclear D gene. Germline V lookup: CDR1 MNHNS, CDR2 SASEGT. V lost 4 bases to trimming and J lost 11 bases, with 17 bases between them. The CDR3 is 13 residues long. The CDR3 loop reads CASSARAPIWAFF. The DNA of the CDR3 is TGTGCCAGCAGTGCGAGGGCCCCCATTTGGGCTTTCTTT.

This clonotype has only a few counts. The chain couples TRBV12-3 or TRBV12-4 to TRBJ2-3; D remains ambiguous. Trimming pared 5 bases from V and 6 bases from J, leaving 15 bases between. CDR3 length: 14 residues. CDR3 region: CASSRAGPRDTQYF. The CDR3 DNA follows: TGTGCCAGCAGTAGGGCAGGACCTCGGGATACGCAGTATTTT.